Included here is one T cell receptor beta chain sequence, with context. As yet, its antigen is unknown. The V end was cut by 4 bases, the J end by 5 bases, with 20 bases between. There are 16 residues in the CDR3. Germline V gives CDR1 SEHNR, CDR2 FQNEAQ (reference sequence). 60 Vbeta and 13 Jbeta primers were used in PCR. Sequenced by immunoSEQ multiplex PCR; TCRdb stores in-frame clones only, minus some. This table lists 150,000 or so clones. This record comes from a study of cytomegalovirus exposure and HLA in healthy donors. Overall study context: Researchers previously reported finding about 110 million unique TCR beta sequences from 150 million to 200 million T cells. The study's findings and limits: It was confirmed in vitro that a few of the CMV-associated chains were specific for CMV antigens.

Sequenced input: PBMCs. The source is a woman aged 45-65 years in good health and CMV-seronegative. V is TRBV7-9 and J is TRBJ2-5, with D possibly TRBD2 on 6 matching bases. The CDR3 nucleotides read TGTGCCAGCAGCTCCACGCGGGGCAGGGAGAAGGAGACCCAGTACTTC. Protein: CASSSTRGREKETQYF. Together with reference TRBV7-9 and TRBJ2-5, the CDR3 gives the full variable domain: DTGVSQNPRHKITKRGQNVTFRCDPISEHNRLYWYRQTLGQGPEFLTYFQNEAQLEKSRLLSDRFSAERPKGSFSTLEIQRTEQGDSAMYLCASSSTRGREKETQYFGPGTRLLVL.